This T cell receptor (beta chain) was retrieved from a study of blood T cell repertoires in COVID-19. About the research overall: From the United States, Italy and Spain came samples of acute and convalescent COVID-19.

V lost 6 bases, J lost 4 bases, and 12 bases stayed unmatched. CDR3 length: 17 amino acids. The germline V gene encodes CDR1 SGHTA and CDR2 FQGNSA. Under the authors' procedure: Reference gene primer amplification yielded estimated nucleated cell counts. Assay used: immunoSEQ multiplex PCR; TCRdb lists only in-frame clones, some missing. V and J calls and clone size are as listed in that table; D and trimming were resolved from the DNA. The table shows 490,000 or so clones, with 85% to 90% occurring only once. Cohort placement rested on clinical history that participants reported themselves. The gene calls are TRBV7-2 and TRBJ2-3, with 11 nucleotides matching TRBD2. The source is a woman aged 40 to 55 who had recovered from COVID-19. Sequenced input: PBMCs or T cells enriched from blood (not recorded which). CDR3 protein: CASSRNSGRALSDTQYF. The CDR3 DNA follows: TGTGCCAGCAGTCGGAATAGCGGGAGGGCCCTCTCAGATACGCAGTATTTT. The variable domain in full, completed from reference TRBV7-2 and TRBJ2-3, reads GAGVSQSPSNKVTEKGKDVELRCDPISGHTALYWYRQSLGQGLEFLIYFQGNSAPDKSGLPSDRFSAERTGGSVSTLTIQRTQQEDSAVYLCASSRNSGRALSDTQYFGPGTRLTVL.